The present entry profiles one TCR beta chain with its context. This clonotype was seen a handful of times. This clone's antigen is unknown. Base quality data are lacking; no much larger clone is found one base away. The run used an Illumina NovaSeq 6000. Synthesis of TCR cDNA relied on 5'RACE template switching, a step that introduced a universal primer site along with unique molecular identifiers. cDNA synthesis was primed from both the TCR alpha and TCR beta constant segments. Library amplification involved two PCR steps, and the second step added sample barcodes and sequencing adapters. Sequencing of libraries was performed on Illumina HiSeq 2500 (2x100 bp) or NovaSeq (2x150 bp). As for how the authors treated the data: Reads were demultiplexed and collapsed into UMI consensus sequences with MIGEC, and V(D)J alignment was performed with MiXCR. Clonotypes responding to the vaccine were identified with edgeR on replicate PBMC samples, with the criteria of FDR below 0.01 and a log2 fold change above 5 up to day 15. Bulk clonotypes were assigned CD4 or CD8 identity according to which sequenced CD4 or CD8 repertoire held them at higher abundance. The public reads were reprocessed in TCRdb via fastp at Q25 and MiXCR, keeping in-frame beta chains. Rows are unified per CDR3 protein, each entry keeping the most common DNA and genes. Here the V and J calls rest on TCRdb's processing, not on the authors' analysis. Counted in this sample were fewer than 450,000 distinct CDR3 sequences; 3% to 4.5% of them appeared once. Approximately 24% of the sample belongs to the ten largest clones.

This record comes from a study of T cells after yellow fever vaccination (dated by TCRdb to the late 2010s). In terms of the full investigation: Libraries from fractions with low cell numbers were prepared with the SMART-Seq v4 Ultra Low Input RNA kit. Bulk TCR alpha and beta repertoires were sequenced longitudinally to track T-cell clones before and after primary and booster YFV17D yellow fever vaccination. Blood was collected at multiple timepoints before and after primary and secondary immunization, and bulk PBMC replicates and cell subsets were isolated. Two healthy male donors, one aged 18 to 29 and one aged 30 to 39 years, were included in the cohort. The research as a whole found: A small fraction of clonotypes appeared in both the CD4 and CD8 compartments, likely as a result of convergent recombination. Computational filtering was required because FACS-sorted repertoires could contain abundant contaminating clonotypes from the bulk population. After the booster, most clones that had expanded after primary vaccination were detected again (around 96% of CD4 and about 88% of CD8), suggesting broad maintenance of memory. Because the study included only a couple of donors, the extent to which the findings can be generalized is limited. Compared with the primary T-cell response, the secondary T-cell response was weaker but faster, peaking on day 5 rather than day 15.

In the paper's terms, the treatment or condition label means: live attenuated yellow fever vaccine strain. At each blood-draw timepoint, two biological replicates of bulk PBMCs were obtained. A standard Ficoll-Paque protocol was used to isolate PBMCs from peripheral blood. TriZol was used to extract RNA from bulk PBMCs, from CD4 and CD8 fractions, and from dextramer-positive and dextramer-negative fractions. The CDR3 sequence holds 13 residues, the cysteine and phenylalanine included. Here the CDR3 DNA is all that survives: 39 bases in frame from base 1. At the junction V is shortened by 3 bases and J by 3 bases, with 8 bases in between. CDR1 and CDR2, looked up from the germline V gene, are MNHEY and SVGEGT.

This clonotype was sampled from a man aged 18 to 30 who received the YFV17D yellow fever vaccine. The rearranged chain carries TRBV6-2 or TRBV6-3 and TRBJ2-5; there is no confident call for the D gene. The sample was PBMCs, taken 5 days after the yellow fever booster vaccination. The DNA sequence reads TGTGCCAGCAGTTATTCATCGGAAGAGACCCAGTACTTC. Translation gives CASSYSSEETQYF.